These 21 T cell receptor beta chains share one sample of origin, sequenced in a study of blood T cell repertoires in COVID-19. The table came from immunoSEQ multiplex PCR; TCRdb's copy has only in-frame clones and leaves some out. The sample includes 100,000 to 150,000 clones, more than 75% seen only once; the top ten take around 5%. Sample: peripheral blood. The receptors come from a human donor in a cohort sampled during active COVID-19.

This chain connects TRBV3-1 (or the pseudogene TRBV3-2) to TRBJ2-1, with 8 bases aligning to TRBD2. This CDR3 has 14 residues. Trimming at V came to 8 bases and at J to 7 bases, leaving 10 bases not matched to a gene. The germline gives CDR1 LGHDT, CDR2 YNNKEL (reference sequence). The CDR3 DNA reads TGTGCCAGCCGGCTAAGCGGGAGAATTAATGAGCAGTTCTTC. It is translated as CASRLSGRINEQFF.

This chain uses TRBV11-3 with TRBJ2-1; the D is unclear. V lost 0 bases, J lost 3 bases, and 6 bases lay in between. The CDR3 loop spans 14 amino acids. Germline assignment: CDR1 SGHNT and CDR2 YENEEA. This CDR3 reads CASSLDSGYNEQFF. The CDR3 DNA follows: TGTGCCAGCAGCTTAGACTCGGGCTACAATGAGCAGTTCTTC.

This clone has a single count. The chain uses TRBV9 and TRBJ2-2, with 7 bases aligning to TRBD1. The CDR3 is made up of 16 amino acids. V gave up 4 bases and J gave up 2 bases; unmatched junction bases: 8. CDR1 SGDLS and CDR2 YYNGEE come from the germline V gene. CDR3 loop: CASSPHRGSNTGELFF. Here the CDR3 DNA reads TGTGCCAGCAGCCCCCACAGGGGCTCAAACACCGGGGAGCTGTTTTTT. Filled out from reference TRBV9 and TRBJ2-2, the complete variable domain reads DSGVTQTPKHLITATGQRVTLRCSPRSGDLSVYWYQQSLDQGLQFLIQYYNGEERAKGNILERFSAQQFPDLHSELNLSSLELGDSALYFCASSPHRGSNTGELFFGEGSRLTVL.

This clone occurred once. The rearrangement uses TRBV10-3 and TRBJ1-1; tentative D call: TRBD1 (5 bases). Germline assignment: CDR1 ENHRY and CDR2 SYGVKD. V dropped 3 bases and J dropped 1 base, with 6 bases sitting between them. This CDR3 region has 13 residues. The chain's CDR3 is CAISDGQNTEAFF. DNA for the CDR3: TGTGCCATCAGTGACGGACAGAACACTGAAGCTTTCTTT.

The CDR3 protein is CASSRLVSGIETQYF. The CDR3, as DNA: TGTGCCAGCAGCCGCTTAGTTAGCGGGATTGAGACCCAGTACTTC. The chain employs TRBV5-6 and TRBJ2-5; TRBD2 matches at 8 bases. This CDR3 has 15 residues. The J segment lost 5 bases and the V segment lost 4 bases, leaving 10 bases of the junction unmatched. Germline V gene data show CDR1 as SGHDT and CDR2 as YYEEEE.

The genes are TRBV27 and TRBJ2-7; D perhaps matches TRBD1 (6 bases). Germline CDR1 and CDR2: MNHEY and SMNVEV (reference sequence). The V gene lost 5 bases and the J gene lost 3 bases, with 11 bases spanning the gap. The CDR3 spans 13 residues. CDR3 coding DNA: TGTGCCAGCAGTAAAACAGGGTACTACGAGCAGTACTTC. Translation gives CASSKTGYYEQYF.

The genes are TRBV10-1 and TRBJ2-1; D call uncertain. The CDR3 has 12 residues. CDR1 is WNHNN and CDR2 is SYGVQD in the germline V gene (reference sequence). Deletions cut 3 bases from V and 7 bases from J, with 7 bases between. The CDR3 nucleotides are TGCGCCAGCAGTGACCTTAGTAATGAGCAGTTCTTC. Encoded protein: CASSDLSNEQFF.

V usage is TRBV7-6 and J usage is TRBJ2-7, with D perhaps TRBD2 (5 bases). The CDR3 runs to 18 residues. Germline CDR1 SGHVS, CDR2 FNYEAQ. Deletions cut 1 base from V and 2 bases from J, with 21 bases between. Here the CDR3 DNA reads TGTGCCAGCAGCTTAGGTGGCACGGGGTCGACTTTCGCCTACGAGCAGTACTTC. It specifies CASSLGGTGSTFAYEQYF.

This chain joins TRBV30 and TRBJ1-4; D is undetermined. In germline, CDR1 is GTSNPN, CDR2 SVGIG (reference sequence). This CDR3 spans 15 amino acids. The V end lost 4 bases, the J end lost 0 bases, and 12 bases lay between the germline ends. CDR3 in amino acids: CAWNSGSATNEKLFF. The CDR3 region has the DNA TGTGCCTGGAATTCGGGATCGGCAACTAATGAAAAACTGTTTTTT.

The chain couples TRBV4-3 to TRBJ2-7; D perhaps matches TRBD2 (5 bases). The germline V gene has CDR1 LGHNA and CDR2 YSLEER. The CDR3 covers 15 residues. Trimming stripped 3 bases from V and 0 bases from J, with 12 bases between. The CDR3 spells CASSHGVLGSYEQYF. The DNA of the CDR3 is TGCGCCAGCAGCCACGGGGTGTTGGGCTCCTACGAGCAGTACTTC.

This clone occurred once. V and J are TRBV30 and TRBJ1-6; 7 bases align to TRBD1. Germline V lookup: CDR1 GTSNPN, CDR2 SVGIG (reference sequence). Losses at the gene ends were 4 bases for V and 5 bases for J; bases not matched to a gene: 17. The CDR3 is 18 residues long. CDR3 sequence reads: CAWNPWMKGALNNSPLHF. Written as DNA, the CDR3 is TGTGCCTGGAACCCCTGGATGAAGGGGGCTCTAAATAATTCACCCCTCCACTTT.

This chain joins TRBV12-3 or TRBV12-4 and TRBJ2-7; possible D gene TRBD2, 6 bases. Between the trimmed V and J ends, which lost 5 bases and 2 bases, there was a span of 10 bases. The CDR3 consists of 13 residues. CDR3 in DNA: TGTGCCAGCAGTCGGGACTCAGCCTACGAGCAGTACTTC. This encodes CASSRDSAYEQYF.

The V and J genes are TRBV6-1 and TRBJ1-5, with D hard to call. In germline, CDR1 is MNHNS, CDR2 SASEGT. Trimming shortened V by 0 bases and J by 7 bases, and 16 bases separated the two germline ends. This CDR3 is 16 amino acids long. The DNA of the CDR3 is TGTGCCAGCAGTGAAGCGGATGTCGGGGTGGGCCAGCCCCAGCATTTT. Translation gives CASSEADVGVGQPQHF.

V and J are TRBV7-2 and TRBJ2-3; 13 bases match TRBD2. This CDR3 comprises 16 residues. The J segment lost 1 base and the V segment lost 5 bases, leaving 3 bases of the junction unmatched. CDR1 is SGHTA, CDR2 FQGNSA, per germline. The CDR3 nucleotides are TGTGCCAGCAGCCTTACTAGCGGGAGGGGCACAGATACGCAGTATTTT. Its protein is CASSLTSGRGTDTQYF.

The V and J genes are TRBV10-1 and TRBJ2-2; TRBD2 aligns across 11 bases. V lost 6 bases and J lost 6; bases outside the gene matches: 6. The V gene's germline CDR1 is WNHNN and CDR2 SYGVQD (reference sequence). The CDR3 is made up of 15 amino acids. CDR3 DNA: TGCGCCAGCAGGTTTAGCGGGAGGGCATCCGGGGAGCTGTTTTTT. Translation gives CASRFSGRASGELFF.

CDR3 nucleotides: TGTGCCAGCAGCTTTGCCCCGGGACTAAGTGACAATGAGCAGTTCTTC. It is translated as CASSFAPGLSDNEQFF. This chain connects TRBV7-2 to TRBJ2-1, with 7 bases fitting TRBD2. The CDR3 spans 16 residues. Looked up from germline, CDR1 is SGHTA and CDR2 is FQGNSA. Trimming at V came to 3 bases and at J to 5 bases, leaving 10 bases not matched to a gene.

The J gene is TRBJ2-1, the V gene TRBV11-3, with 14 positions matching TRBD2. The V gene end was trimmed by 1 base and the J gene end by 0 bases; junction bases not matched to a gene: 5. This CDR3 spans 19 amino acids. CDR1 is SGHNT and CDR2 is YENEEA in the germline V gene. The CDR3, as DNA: TGTGCCAGCAGCTTAGGACTAGCGGGAGGGCCCCTCTCCTACAATGAGCAGTTCTTC. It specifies CASSLGLAGGPLSYNEQFF.

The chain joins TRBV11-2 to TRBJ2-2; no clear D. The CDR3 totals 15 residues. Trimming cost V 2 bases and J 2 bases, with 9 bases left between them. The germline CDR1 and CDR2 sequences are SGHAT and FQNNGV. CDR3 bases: TGTGCCAGCAGCTTATATAGAGGAAACACCGGGGAGCTGTTTTTT. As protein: CASSLYRGNTGELFF.

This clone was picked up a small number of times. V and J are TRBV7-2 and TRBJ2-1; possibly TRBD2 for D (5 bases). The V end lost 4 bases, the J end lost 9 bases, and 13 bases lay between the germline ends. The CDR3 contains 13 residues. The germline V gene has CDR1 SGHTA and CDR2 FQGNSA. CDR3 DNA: TGTGCCAGCAGCTCAAGGCTAGAGGGTGAGCAGTTCTTC. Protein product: CASSSRLEGEQFF.

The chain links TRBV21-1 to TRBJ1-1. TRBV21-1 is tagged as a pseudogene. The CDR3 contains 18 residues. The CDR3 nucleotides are TGTGCCAGCACCAGACGGCTGGCCGGGGAGGGAATGAACACTGAAGCTTTCTTT. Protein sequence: CASTRRLAGEGMNTEAFF.

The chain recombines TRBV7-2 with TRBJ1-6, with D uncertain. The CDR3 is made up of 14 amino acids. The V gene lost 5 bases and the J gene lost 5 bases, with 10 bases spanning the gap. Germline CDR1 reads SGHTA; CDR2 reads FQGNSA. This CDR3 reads CASSRLVNNSPLHF. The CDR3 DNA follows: TGTGCCAGCAGCCGGTTGGTTAATAATTCACCCCTCCACTTT.